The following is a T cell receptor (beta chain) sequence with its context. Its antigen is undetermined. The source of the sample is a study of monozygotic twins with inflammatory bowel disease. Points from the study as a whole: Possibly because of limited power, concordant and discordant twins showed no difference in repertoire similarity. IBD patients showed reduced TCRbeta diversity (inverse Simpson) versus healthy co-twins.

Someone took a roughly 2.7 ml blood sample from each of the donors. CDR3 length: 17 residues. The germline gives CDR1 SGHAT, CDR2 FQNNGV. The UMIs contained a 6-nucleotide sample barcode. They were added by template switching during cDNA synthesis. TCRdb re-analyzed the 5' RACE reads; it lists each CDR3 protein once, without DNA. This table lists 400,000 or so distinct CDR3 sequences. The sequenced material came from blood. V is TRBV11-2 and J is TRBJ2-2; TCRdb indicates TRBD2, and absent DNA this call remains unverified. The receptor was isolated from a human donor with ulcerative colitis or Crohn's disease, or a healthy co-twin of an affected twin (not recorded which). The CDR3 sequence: CASSLEKLAGRTGELFF.